The 22 T cell receptor beta chains listed next were all sequenced from one sample in a study of regulatory T cells in long-lasting Graves disease. Through Arm-PCR of CDR3 regions and iRepertoire HTBI primers, TCR beta libraries were built. From the multiplex PCR reads, TCRdb called clonotypes with MiXCR, one entry per CDR3 protein. This repertoire shows around 460,000 distinct CDR3 sequences, roughly 22% found once; its top ten account for around 12%. Time point defined: persistent/refractory GD, antithyroid drugs over 5 years with positive TRAb. Researchers made the TCR library from RNA that was extracted from PBMCs. The source material was peripheral blood mononuclear cells (PBMCs), sampled when the disease was refractory, from a patient treated with antithyroid drugs. The receptors originated from a female donor with Graves disease.

The V call is TRBV30, the J call TRBJ1-5; perhaps TRBD1 as D (5 bases). V was shortened by 2 bases and J by 6 bases, with 14 bases between the two germline ends. This CDR3 has 14 amino acids. Germline assignment: CDR1 GTSNPN and CDR2 SVGIG (reference sequence). The CDR3 DNA reads as TGTGCCTGGAGTCTTGACAGAGGGAGTCAGCCCCAGCATTTT. Protein product: CAWSLDRGSQPQHF.

This clonotype was counted at least ten times. V gene TRBV20-1 combines with J gene TRBJ2-7; the match to TRBD2 covers 7 bases. Germline CDR1 and CDR2: DFQATT and SNEGSKA (reference sequence). The CDR3 is made up of 16 amino acids. The ends lost 0 bases at V and 0 bases at J; junction bases unmatched: 8. The CDR3 spells CSAREARAGNSYEQYF. The CDR3 nucleotides read TGCAGTGCTAGAGAGGCTCGAGCGGGGAACTCCTACGAGCAGTACTTC.

This clonotype was recorded many times. The chain uses TRBV20-1 and TRBJ1-1; D call uncertain. The CDR3 is 11 amino acids. Trimming removed 1 base from V and 7 bases from J, with 7 bases in between. Per the germline V gene, CDR1 is DFQATT and CDR2 is SNEGSKA (reference sequence). The CDR3 DNA sequence: TGCAGTGCTAGAGTTTTGTATGAAGCTTTCTTT. Translation gives CSARVLYEAFF.

V is TRBV7-9 and J is TRBJ2-1; either TRBD1 or TRBD2 may fit D (5 bases each). Germline V CDR1 and CDR2: SEHNR, FQNEAQ (reference sequence). The CDR3 runs to 15 residues. With 5 bases removed from V and 2 bases from J, the gap between germline ends came to 13 bases. As DNA, the CDR3 is TGTGCCAGCAGCCCACGGGACGATCCCTACAATGAGCAGTTCTTC. Its translation: CASSPRDDPYNEQFF.

On this clonotype: A single base separates this from a much larger clone, so it may be a read error. This chain connects TRBV12-5 to TRBJ1-5; D remains unclear. CDR3 size: 18 residues. Germline V gene sequence: CDR1 LGHNT, CDR2 FRNRAP. Deletions cut 2 bases from V and 2 bases from J, with 19 bases between. The CDR3 DNA is TGTGCTAGTGGTTTGTGGCAAGGCCTTGATAATGGCAATCAGCCCCAGCATTTT. This translates into CASGLWQGLDNGNQPQHF.

This clonotype was seen only a few times. The chain uses TRBV29-1 and TRBJ1-2; 8 nucleotides line up with TRBD1. Germline V lookup: CDR1 SQVTM, CDR2 ANQGSEA. J lost 4 bases, V lost 5 bases, and 3 bases had no gene match. The length of the CDR3 is 12 residues. The DNA for the CDR3 is TGCAGCGTTTCGACAGGGGCCTATGGCTACACCTTC. Protein sequence: CSVSTGAYGYTF.

The chain joins TRBV20-1 to TRBJ2-3, with TRBD2 as a possible D gene (6 bases). Germline-derived CDR1 and CDR2 are DFQATT and SNEGSKA (reference sequence). Trimming shortened V by 5 bases and J by 1 base, and 16 bases separated the two germline ends. The CDR3 has 15 amino acids. Here the CDR3 reads CSAGDLATRTDTQYF. The CDR3, as DNA: TGCAGTGCTGGGGACTTAGCTACTCGCACAGATACGCAGTATTTT.

This clonotype was observed a handful of times. The J gene is TRBJ2-7, the V gene TRBV18, with a tentative D call TRBD2 (5 bases). V gave up 5 bases and J gave up 6 bases, with 14 bases separating them. Per the germline V gene, CDR1 is KGHSH and CDR2 is LQKENI. The CDR3 spans 13 residues. The CDR3 DNA is TGTGCCAGCTCAGCCACCGAGGGCAGCGAGCAGTACTTC. Its protein is CASSATEGSEQYF.

This clonotype was picked up many times. This sequence joins TRBV28 and TRBJ1-5; D remains ambiguous. Germline CDR1 reads MDHEN; CDR2 reads SYDVKM. The CDR3 spans 14 residues. Trimming pared 1 base from V and 4 bases from J, leaving 8 bases between. The CDR3 DNA reads as TGTGCCAGCAGTTTATCTTTCACGAATCAGCCCCAGCATTTT. As protein: CASSLSFTNQPQHF.

The genes are TRBV6-9 and TRBJ2-1; 9 bases fit TRBD1. Germline V gene lookup returns CDR1 MNHGY and CDR2 SVAAGI. The CDR3 is 15 residues long. Trimming cost V 3 bases and J 9 bases; bases outside gene matches: 9. CDR3 sequence (DNA): TGTGCCAGCAGTTACTCAAGCGGACAGGGGCTTGAGCAGTTCTTC. Translation: CASSYSSGQGLEQFF.

This clonotype has more than one count but fewer than ten. This chain uses TRBV19 with TRBJ1-1; D is unresolved. V was shortened by 9 bases and J by 1 base, with 12 bases between the two germline ends. CDR3 length: 13 residues. The V gene's germline CDR1 is LNHDA and CDR2 SQIVND (reference sequence). The CDR3 bases are TGTGCCAGCGCAGAAGGGTGGAACACTGAAGCTTTCTTT. Its protein product is CASAEGWNTEAFF.

Turning to this clonotype: A single base separates this from a much larger clone, so it may be a read error. The genes are TRBV3-2 and TRBJ1-1. TRBV3-2 is a listed pseudogene. CDR3 size: 15 residues. As DNA, the CDR3 is TGTGCCAACAGCCAAGGACCGAACATGAACACTGAAGCTTTCTTT. Its translation: CANSQGPNMNTEAFF.

The V call is TRBV10-1, the J call TRBJ2-1, with D possibly being TRBD2 (6 bases). The V end lost 8 bases, the J end lost 7 bases, and 18 bases lay between the germline ends. CDR1 and CDR2 from the germline V gene are WNHNN and SYGVQD (reference sequence). The CDR3 length is 14 residues. In DNA, the CDR3 is TGCGCCAGCCCCCAGGGACTTTCCGGGAATGAGCAGTTCTTC. It specifies CASPQGLSGNEQFF.

This clonotype was seen repeatedly, ten times or more. CDR3 region: CASSYSQGGETQYF. The CDR3 nucleotides are TGTGCCAGCAGTTACTCGCAGGGCGGGGAGACCCAGTACTTC. This chain links TRBV6-5 with TRBJ2-5, with D perhaps assigned TRBD1 or TRBD2 (5 bases each). V was cut by 0 bases and J by 5 bases, with 10 bases left in between. Germline CDR1 reads MNHEY; CDR2 reads SVGAGI. There are 14 residues in the CDR3.

Ten or more counts support this clonotype. The V and J genes are TRBV12-3 or TRBV12-4 and TRBJ2-7, with D perhaps matching TRBD2 (6 bases). The CDR3 has 14 amino acids. V lost 3 bases and J 3 bases, leaving 12 bases between the germline ends. The CDR3 reads CASSFGTSYYEQYF. The DNA for the CDR3 is TGTGCCAGCAGTTTTGGGACTTCGTACTACGAGCAGTACTTC.

This clonotype has just a few counts. For the CDR3, the DNA is TGTGCCAGCAGCCTCTACGGGCGACAGGACACCGGGGAGCTGTTTTTT. It encodes CASSLYGRQDTGELFF. V is TRBV11-2 and J is TRBJ2-2; perhaps TRBD1 as D (6 bases). The CDR3 has 16 residues. CDR1 is SGHAT, CDR2 FQNNGV, per germline. Trimming left V 5 bases short and J 3 bases short, with 16 bases between.

CDR3 residues: CAISDRPGTDTQYF. For the CDR3, the DNA is TGTGCCATCAGTGACAGGCCCGGCACAGATACGCAGTATTTT. The V gene is TRBV10-3, the J gene TRBJ2-3; D unclear. Germline V CDR1 and CDR2: ENHRY, SYGVKD. Deletions cut 3 bases from V and 1 base from J, with 8 bases between. The CDR3 extends over 14 amino acids.

This clonotype was recorded at least ten times. The chain employs TRBV28 and TRBJ2-5; possible D gene TRBD2, 6 bases. Germline V CDR1 and CDR2: MDHEN, SYDVKM. The CDR3 runs to 14 residues. V lost 2 bases and J 1 base, leaving 8 bases between the germline ends. The CDR3: CASSLGGFQETQYF. The CDR3 DNA reads as TGTGCCAGCAGTTTAGGGGGGTTCCAAGAGACCCAGTACTTC.

This clonotype was seen a few times. The rearrangement uses TRBV24-1 and TRBJ2-7; 10 positions match TRBD1. The CDR3 contains 15 residues. Germline V gene sequence: CDR1 KGHDR, CDR2 SFDVKD. V lost 3 bases, J lost 6 bases, and 7 bases stayed unmatched. The CDR3 is CATSDPGTGDLEQYF. The CDR3 nucleotides read TGTGCCACCAGTGATCCCGGGACAGGGGACCTCGAGCAGTACTTC.

This clonotype was counted many times. The V gene is TRBV13, the J gene TRBJ1-1; tentative D call: TRBD1 (5 bases). From germline, CDR1 is PRHDT and CDR2 FYEKMQ (reference sequence). V gave up 2 bases and J gave up 8 bases, with 15 bases separating them. There are 14 residues in the CDR3. The CDR3 region is CASSLRSGNPEAFF. In nucleotides, the CDR3 is TGTGCCAGCAGCTTAAGATCAGGGAATCCCGAAGCTTTCTTT.

This clonotype was observed a handful of times. The chain is built from TRBV19 and TRBJ1-1, with D perhaps matching TRBD1 (6 bases). The CDR3 spans 14 residues. Trimming removed 2 bases from V and 5 bases from J, with 12 bases in between. Germline V gene data show CDR1 as LNHDA and CDR2 as SQIVND (reference sequence). The chain's CDR3 is CASSISGGWTEAFF. CDR3 nucleotide sequence: TGTGCCAGTAGTATATCGGGGGGCTGGACTGAAGCTTTCTTT.

There are many counts of this clonotype. The CDR3: CASSPAGGGEQYF. CDR3 sequence (DNA): TGTGCCAGCAGCCCTGCCGGGGGGGGCGAGCAGTACTTC. The gene calls are TRBV28 and TRBJ2-7; TRBD2 matches 8 bases. Germline-derived CDR1 and CDR2 are MDHEN and SYDVKM. Trimming at V came to 6 bases and at J to 6 bases, leaving 7 bases not matched to a gene. The CDR3 consists of 13 residues. The complete variable domain, with remaining parts taken from reference TRBV28 and TRBJ2-7, reads DVKVTQSSRYLVKRTGEKVFLECVQDMDHENMFWYRQDPGLGLRLIYFSYDVKMKEKGDIPEGYSVSREKKERFSLILESASTNQTSMYLCASSPAGGGEQYFGPGTRLTVT.